The subject of this entry is one T cell receptor beta chain. Its matching antigen is unknown. Primers for the PCR totalled 60 Vbeta and 13 Jbeta. Method: immunoSEQ multiplex PCR; TCRdb's copy keeps in-frame clones and lacks some. The sample includes over 150,000 clones, 84% of them seen just once. Germline V CDR1 and CDR2: MNHEY, SVGAGI. V lost 5 bases and J lost 6; bases outside the gene matches: 7. This CDR3 spans 14 amino acids. The data derive from a study of cytomegalovirus exposure and HLA in healthy donors. General study findings and limits: There were reportedly fewer N-insertions in an Asian-associated ancestry cluster than the approximately 640-donor mean, in a later analysis. Analyzed later, association rates of TCRs varied across HLA loci, with DRB1 most and HLA-C fewest. Association of a missense DCLRE1C variant with TCR beta V- and J-gene trimming was reported in a later analysis.

The origin of this receptor is a girl between 10 and 17 years old in good health and CMV-seropositive. This chain links TRBV6-5 with TRBJ2-3, with 8 positions matching TRBD2. The sequenced sample was PBMCs. In DNA form, the CDR3 reads TGTGCCAGCAGTCCCGGACTAGCCTCCGATACGCAGTATTTT. It specifies CASSPGLASDTQYF.